The 32 T cell receptor beta chains below come from one sample, sequenced in a study of T cells in Graves' hyperthyroidism and ophthalmopathy. RNA transcripts were the template for amplifying TCR beta CDR3 regions. Researchers ran a first-round RT-PCR on the TCR CDR3 using the HTBI primer set. One entry per CDR3 protein results from TCRdb running MiXCR on the multiplex PCR reads. This table holds about 420,000 distinct CDR3 sequences, roughly 13% found once. Sequencing input: blood. The receptors stem from a woman aged 18-29 years with Graves' hyperthyroidism.

The V gene is TRBV18, the J gene TRBJ1-6, with a possible D match to TRBD1 (5 bases). The CDR3 is 15 residues long. Trimming took off 2 bases at V and 5 bases at J, with 10 bases between the two ends. Germline CDR1 is KGHSH and CDR2 is LQKENI. In DNA form, the CDR3 reads TGTGCCAGCTCACCAATCCAGGGAGATAATTCACCCCTCCACTTT. Encoded protein: CASSPIQGDNSPLHF.

Concerning this clonotype itself: This may come from a read error, since a much larger clone is one base off. The gene calls are TRBV28 and TRBJ2-5; D gene unclear. The germline V gene has CDR1 MDHEN and CDR2 SYDVKM. CDR3 length equals 10 residues. The CDR3 reads CVSIQETQYF. The CDR3 nucleotides read TGTGTCAGCATCCAAGAGACCCAGTACTTC.

This clonotype was recorded at least ten times. The rearrangement links TRBV5-1 to TRBJ2-1; D remains ambiguous. The V and J ends lost 3 bases and 4 bases respectively, with 8 bases between them. CDR1 is SGHRS and CDR2 is YFSETQ in the germline V gene. The CDR3 extends over 13 amino acids. CDR3: CASSWERYNEQFF. CDR3 DNA: TGCGCCAGCAGCTGGGAAAGATACAATGAGCAGTTCTTC.

The CDR3 is CASSLSGAGFYTEAFF. CDR3 bases: TGTGCCAGCAGTTTATCGGGGGCAGGGTTCTATACTGAAGCTTTCTTT. V gene TRBV27 combines with J gene TRBJ1-1; a weak D match, TRBD1 (6 bases). V gave up 0 bases and J gave up 5 bases, with 16 bases separating them. The CDR3 contains 16 residues. The germline gives CDR1 MNHEY, CDR2 SMNVEV (reference sequence).

This clonotype has at least ten counts. The CDR3 protein is CATRLSTDTQYF. The DNA of the CDR3 is TGTGCCACGCGGCTCAGCACAGATACGCAGTATTTT. The chain recombines TRBV6-1 with TRBJ2-3; D gene uncertain. This CDR3 comprises 12 residues. With 10 bases removed from V and 0 bases from J, the gap between germline ends came to 8 bases. The V gene's germline CDR1 is MNHNS and CDR2 SASEGT.

The chain has TRBV7-9 and TRBJ1-2, with D unresolved. V was shortened by 1 base and J by 3 bases, with 9 bases between the two germline ends. The germline V gene has CDR1 SEHNR and CDR2 FQNEAQ (reference sequence). CDR3 length: 14 residues. The CDR3, as DNA: TGTGCCAGCAGCTTAGACGCGGGCCACTATGGCTACACCTTC. It is translated as CASSLDAGHYGYTF.

This clonotype turned up a few times. The chain has TRBV27 and TRBJ1-1; TRBD1 agrees at 7 bases. The CDR3 is made up of 15 amino acids. J lost 1 base, V lost 7 bases, and 9 bases had no gene match. Germline assignment: CDR1 MNHEY and CDR2 SMNVEV (reference sequence). The CDR3 protein is CASTRDGTANTEAFF. The DNA for the CDR3 is TGTGCCAGCACACGTGACGGGACAGCGAACACTGAAGCTTTCTTT.

The sample holds many counts of this clonotype. V is TRBV6-1 and J is TRBJ1-1; D gene unclear. Trimming pared 2 bases from V and 8 bases from J, leaving 12 bases between. Looked up from germline, CDR1 is MNHNS and CDR2 is SASEGT. The CDR3 sequence is 13 residues long. CDR3 DNA: TGTGCCAGCAGTGAAAAATTTTTCGGGGAAGCTTTCTTT. Translation: CASSEKFFGEAFF.

This clonotype showed up many times. This chain links TRBV9 with TRBJ2-5; D gene uncertain. The CDR3 contains 12 residues. Germline V gene sequence: CDR1 SGDLS, CDR2 YYNGEE. V was clipped by 3 bases and J by 7 bases, with 10 bases between them. CDR3: CASSGGVGTQYF. The CDR3 coding sequence is TGTGCCAGCAGCGGGGGTGTGGGGACCCAGTACTTC.

This clonotype was seen repeatedly, ten times or more. The V gene is TRBV12-3 or TRBV12-4, the J gene TRBJ2-7; perhaps TRBD1 as D (6 bases). V was trimmed by 6 bases and J by 2 bases, leaving 20 bases between them. This CDR3 spans 16 amino acids. The CDR3 nucleotides are TGTGCCAGCAGCAAAGGGGGTGGGACCGAACCCTACGAGCAGTACTTC. This encodes CASSKGGGTEPYEQYF.

Comments on this clonotype: Possible read error: a much larger clone is one base away. This rearrangement joins TRBV5-1 to TRBJ2-7; 7 nucleotides match TRBD2. CDR1 is SGHRS and CDR2 is YFSETQ in the germline V gene. CDR3 length equals 14 residues. Unmatched junction bases numbered 8, after V lost 4 bases and J lost 4 bases. Here the CDR3 reads CASSGRGEVYEQYF. CDR3 nucleotide sequence: TGCGCCAGCAGCGGGAGGGGTGAGGTTTACGAGCAGTACTTC.

This clonotype was observed many times. The genes are TRBV9 and TRBJ2-5, with 10 bases identical to TRBD1. The CDR3 length is 16 residues. V lost 0 bases to trimming and J lost 6 bases; unmatched junction nucleotides: 8. The germline V gene has CDR1 SGDLS and CDR2 YYNGEE. In DNA form, the CDR3 reads TGTGCCAGCAGCGTAGGGACAGGGGGGGAGATGAAGACCCAGTACTTC. Translation: CASSVGTGGEMKTQYF.

This clonotype was seen ten or more times. The CDR3 loop is CSGRLATNEQFF. The CDR3 nucleotides are TGCAGCGGAAGACTAGCGACCAATGAGCAGTTCTTC. J is TRBJ2-1 and V is TRBV29-1; 8 nucleotides line up with TRBD2. The ends lost 7 bases at V and 6 bases at J; junction bases unmatched: 5. Germline V lookup: CDR1 SQVTM, CDR2 ANQGSEA. The CDR3 totals 12 residues.

This clonotype showed up many times. J is TRBJ2-7 and V is TRBV18; D ambiguous. CDR1 and CDR2 from the germline V gene are KGHSH and LQKENI. The ends were cut back, 2 bases at V and 5 bases at J, with 7 bases in the middle. The CDR3 has 12 amino acids. The CDR3 protein is CASSPDPHEQYF. CDR3 sequence (DNA): TGTGCCAGCTCACCAGACCCCCACGAGCAGTACTTC.

This clonotype was picked up many times. V gene TRBV20-1 combines with J gene TRBJ2-2, with 8 nucleotides matching TRBD2. Germline CDR1 DFQATT, CDR2 SNEGSKA (reference sequence). The CDR3 runs to 12 residues. J gave up 9 bases and V 6 bases, and 6 bases lay outside the gene matches. The CDR3 sequence is CSATNSGRELFF. The CDR3 bases are TGCAGTGCGACAAATAGCGGGAGGGAGCTGTTTTTT.

V and J are TRBV5-5 and TRBJ1-2, with 8 bases identical to TRBD1. V was clipped by 6 bases and J by 0 bases; unmatched bases: 4. Germline CDR1 and CDR2: SGHKS and YYEKEE (reference sequence). The length of the CDR3 is 14 residues. The CDR3 loop reads CASTGQGANYGYTF. CDR3 coding DNA: TGTGCCAGCACCGGACAGGGTGCTAACTATGGCTACACCTTC.

This clonotype was recorded many times. The chain uses TRBV7-8 and TRBJ2-7; D unclear. The CDR3 is 14 residues long. The V gene lost 1 base and the J gene lost 1 base, with 8 bases spanning the gap. Germline CDR1 reads SGHVS; CDR2 reads FQNEAQ. Written as DNA, the CDR3 is TGTGCCAGCAGCTTAGGTTCCGCATCCTACGAGCAGTACTTC. This encodes CASSLGSASYEQYF.

This clonotype was seen many times. The chain combines TRBV12-3 or TRBV12-4 with TRBJ1-2; tentative D call: TRBD1 (6 bases). The CDR3 has 12 amino acids. V lost 6 bases to trimming and J lost 8 bases, with 13 bases between them. The CDR3 region is CASRGGAEGYTF. CDR3 in DNA: TGTGCCAGCAGGGGGGGGGCGGAGGGCTACACCTTC.

This chain uses TRBV4-3 with TRBJ2-7, with 8 bases that match TRBD1. The CDR3 is 16 residues long. Germline CDR1 LGHNA, CDR2 YSLEER. With V trimmed by 0 bases and J by 3 bases, 7 bases remained unmatched. CDR3 bases: TGCGCCAGCAGCCAAGACAGACAGGGGAAGTTCTACGAGCAGTACTTC. The encoded protein is CASSQDRQGKFYEQYF.

This clonotype was detected only a few times. The J gene is TRBJ2-5, the V gene TRBV11-3, with 7 bases that match TRBD1. Germline CDR1 and CDR2: SGHNT and YENEEA. The CDR3 spans 18 residues. Germline trimming cut 2 bases from V and 2 bases from J; bases unmatched to any gene: 14. The CDR3 DNA reads as TGTGCCAGCAGCTTACTAGCCCCCCGACAGGGAAAACAAGAGACCCAGTACTTC. Protein sequence: CASSLLAPRQGKQETQYF.

This clonotype has a count of ten or more. The chain carries TRBV12-3 or TRBV12-4 and TRBJ2-1; TRBD1 might be the D (6 bases). V lost 5 bases and J lost 9, with 14 bases in between. The CDR3 totals 13 residues. Here the CDR3 reads CASSPSGQFEQFF. CDR3 DNA sequence: TGTGCCAGCAGTCCTTCCGGACAGTTTGAGCAGTTCTTC.

V usage is TRBV19 and J usage is TRBJ2-2; 11 nucleotides line up with TRBD2. The ends lost 3 bases at V and 1 base at J; junction bases unmatched: 7. The CDR3 is made up of 18 amino acids. Germline values: CDR1 LNHDA, CDR2 SQIVND (reference sequence). CDR3 sequence: CASSIVLGLAGNTGELFF. The CDR3 coding sequence is TGTGCCAGTAGTATTGTCCTTGGACTAGCGGGGAACACCGGGGAGCTGTTTTTT. Full variable domain (missing parts from reference TRBV19 and TRBJ2-2): DGGITQSPKYLFRKEGQNVTLSCEQNLNHDAMYWYRQDPGQGLRLIYYSQIVNDFQKGDIAEGYSVSREKKESFPLTVTSAQKNPTAFYLCASSIVLGLAGNTGELFFGEGSRLTVL.

The chain recombines TRBV5-5 with TRBJ2-3, with TRBD2 as a possible D gene (5 bases). Germline V gives CDR1 SGHKS, CDR2 YYEKEE (reference sequence). Between the trimmed V and J ends, which lost 3 bases and 2 bases, there was a span of 7 bases. This CDR3 is built from 13 residues. This CDR3 reads CASSWRNTDTQYF. CDR3 sequence (DNA): TGTGCCAGCAGCTGGAGGAACACAGATACGCAGTATTTT.

Many counts were recorded for this clonotype. The chain recombines TRBV11-2 with TRBJ2-3, with D perhaps matching TRBD2 (6 bases). Between the trimmed V and J ends, which lost 0 bases and 4 bases, there was a span of 14 bases. The V gene's germline CDR1 is SGHAT and CDR2 FQNNGV. The CDR3 runs 16 residues. CDR3 sequence reads: CASSLDWGELADTQYF. The CDR3 DNA reads TGTGCCAGCAGCTTAGATTGGGGGGAGCTTGCAGATACGCAGTATTTT.

This CDR3 reads CASSDREMNEQFF. The CDR3 bases are TGTGCCAGCAGTGATAGGGAGATGAATGAGCAGTTCTTC. This rearrangement joins TRBV6-1 to TRBJ2-1, with a weak D call TRBD2 (5 bases). The V end was cut by 3 bases, the J end by 7 bases, with 10 bases between. Per germline, CDR1 MNHNS and CDR2 SASEGT. The CDR3 has 13 amino acids.

The chain employs TRBV12-3 or TRBV12-4 and TRBJ1-5, with 9 nucleotides matching TRBD1. This CDR3 contains 15 residues. V trimming: 5 bases; J trimming: 3 bases; junction bases outside the gene matches: 5. The CDR3, as DNA: TGTGCCAGCAGTGAGGACAGGGGCCTCAATCAGCCCCAGCATTTT. This sequence encodes CASSEDRGLNQPQHF.

This clonotype was counted ten times or more. V and J are TRBV12-5 and TRBJ1-1, with a weak D call TRBD1 (5 bases). Trimming cost V 6 bases and J 5 bases, with 16 bases left between them. The CDR3 has 14 residues. The germline V gene has CDR1 LGHNT and CDR2 FRNRAP. CDR3 loop: CASGSGRGLTEAFF. The CDR3 nucleotides are TGTGCTAGTGGCTCAGGTAGGGGTCTGACTGAAGCTTTCTTT.

This clonotype appeared many times. The rearrangement uses TRBV7-2 and TRBJ1-1, with 7 bases that match TRBD1. This CDR3 contains 14 residues. The germline gives CDR1 SGHTA, CDR2 FQGNSA. After removal of 6 bases from V and 1 base from J, the junction contained 5 bases not matched to a gene. In DNA form, the CDR3 reads TGTGCCAGCAGACAGGGGCTAAGGAACACTGAAGCTTTCTTT. It yields the protein CASRQGLRNTEAFF.

This clonotype was seen ten or more times. This sequence joins TRBV20-1 and TRBJ2-3, with 8 bases lining up with TRBD2. There are 15 residues in the CDR3. V dropped 2 bases and J dropped 1; count of bases not matched to a gene: 5. CDR1 DFQATT and CDR2 SNEGSKA come from the germline V gene (reference sequence). The CDR3 sequence: CSARPSTSGTDTQYF. For the CDR3, the DNA is TGCAGTGCTAGACCTTCGACTAGCGGCACAGATACGCAGTATTTT.

To note about this clonotype: A read error may explain this, as a much larger clone is one base away. The chain combines TRBV11-2 with TRBJ2-7; no definite D call. The CDR3 consists of 15 residues. The V gene lost 2 bases and the J gene lost 1 base, with 12 bases spanning the gap. Looked up from germline, CDR1 is SGHAT and CDR2 is FQNNGV. The CDR3 coding sequence is TGTGCCAGCAGCTTAACACCAGCGCCGTCCTACGAGCAGTACTTC. This translates into CASSLTPAPSYEQYF.

This clonotype occurred a few times. This rearrangement joins TRBV2 to TRBJ1-4; D unresolved. CDR3 length: 13 residues. Trimming removed 1 base at V and 4 bases at J, with 4 bases between. Germline V gives CDR1 SNHLY, CDR2 FYNNEI. In DNA, the CDR3 is TGTGCCAGCAGTGAAGAGGGTAATGAAAAACTGTTTTTT. Protein: CASSEEGNEKLFF.

The gene calls are TRBV19 and TRBJ2-7, with 9 bases aligning to TRBD1. The germline V gene encodes CDR1 LNHDA and CDR2 SQIVND (reference sequence). This CDR3 has 14 amino acids. The trim removed 5 bases at V and 6 bases at J, leaving 8 bases unmatched. The CDR3 bases are TGTGCCAGTAGTTTCTCCGGGACAGGGTCCGAGCAGTACTTC. This gives the protein CASSFSGTGSEQYF. Based on the CDR3 plus reference TRBV19 and TRBJ2-7, the full variable domain is DGGITQSPKYLFRKEGQNVTLSCEQNLNHDAMYWYRQDPGQGLRLIYYSQIVNDFQKGDIAEGYSVSREKKESFPLTVTSAQKNPTAFYLCASSFSGTGSEQYFGPGTRLTVT.